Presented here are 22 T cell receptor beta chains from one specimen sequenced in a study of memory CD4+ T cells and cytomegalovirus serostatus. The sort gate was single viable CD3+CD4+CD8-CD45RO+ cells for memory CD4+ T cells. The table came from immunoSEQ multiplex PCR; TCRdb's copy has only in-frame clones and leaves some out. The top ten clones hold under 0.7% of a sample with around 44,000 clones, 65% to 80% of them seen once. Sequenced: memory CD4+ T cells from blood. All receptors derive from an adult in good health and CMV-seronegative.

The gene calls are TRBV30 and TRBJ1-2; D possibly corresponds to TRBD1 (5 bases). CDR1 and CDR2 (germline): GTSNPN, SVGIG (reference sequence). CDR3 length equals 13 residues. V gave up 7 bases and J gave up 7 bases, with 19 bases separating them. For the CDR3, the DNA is TGTGCCTTTACCGGGACGGGATCGCTTGGCTACACCTTC. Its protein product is CAFTGTGSLGYTF. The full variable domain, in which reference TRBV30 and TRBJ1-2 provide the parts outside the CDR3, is SQTIHQWPATLVQPVGSPLSLECTVEGTSNPNLYWYRQAAGRGLQLLFYSVGIGQISSEVPQNLSASRPQDRQFILSSKKLLLSDSGFYLCAFTGTGSLGYTFGSGTRLTVV.

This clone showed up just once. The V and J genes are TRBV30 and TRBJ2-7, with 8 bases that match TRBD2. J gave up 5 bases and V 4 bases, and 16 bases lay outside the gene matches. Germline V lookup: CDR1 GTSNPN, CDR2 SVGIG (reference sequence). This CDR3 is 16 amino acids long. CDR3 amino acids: CAWKGPQAGGRDEQYF. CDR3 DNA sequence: TGTGCCTGGAAAGGCCCCCAGGCGGGGGGACGGGACGAGCAGTACTTC.

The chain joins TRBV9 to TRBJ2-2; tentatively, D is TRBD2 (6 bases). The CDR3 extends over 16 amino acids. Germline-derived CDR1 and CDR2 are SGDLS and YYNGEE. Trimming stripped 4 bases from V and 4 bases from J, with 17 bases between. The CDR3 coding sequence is TGTGCCAGCAGCCGGATTAGCGGCACGGGCACCGGGGAGCTGTTTTTT. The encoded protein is CASSRISGTGTGELFF.

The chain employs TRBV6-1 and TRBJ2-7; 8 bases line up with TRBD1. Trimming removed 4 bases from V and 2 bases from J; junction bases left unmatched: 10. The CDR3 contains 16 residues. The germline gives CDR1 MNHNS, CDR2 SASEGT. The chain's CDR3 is CASSGLQGAVAYEQYF. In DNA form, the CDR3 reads TGTGCCAGCAGTGGCCTGCAGGGGGCGGTAGCCTACGAGCAGTACTTC.

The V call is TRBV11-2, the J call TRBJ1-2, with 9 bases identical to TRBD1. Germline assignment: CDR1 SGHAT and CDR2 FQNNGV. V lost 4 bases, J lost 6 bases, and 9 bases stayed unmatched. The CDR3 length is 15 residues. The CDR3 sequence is CASSSLQDRGDGYTF. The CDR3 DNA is TGTGCCAGCAGCTCCCTCCAGGACAGGGGAGATGGCTACACCTTC.

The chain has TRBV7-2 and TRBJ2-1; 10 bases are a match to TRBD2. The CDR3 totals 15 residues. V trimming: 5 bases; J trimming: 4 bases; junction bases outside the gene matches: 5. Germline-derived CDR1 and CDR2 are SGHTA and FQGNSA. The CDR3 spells CASSAIAGGYNEQFF. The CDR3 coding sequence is TGTGCCAGCAGCGCTATAGCGGGGGGTTACAATGAGCAGTTCTTC.

CDR3 in amino acids: CSVSAGGVNTGELFF. The CDR3 DNA is TGCAGCGTCTCCGCCGGGGGGGTGAACACCGGGGAGCTGTTTTTT. This sequence joins TRBV29-1 and TRBJ2-2; 8 bases fit TRBD2. CDR3 length: 15 residues. Germline V gives CDR1 SQVTM, CDR2 ANQGSEA. With 6 bases clipped from V and 1 base from J, the junction kept 7 bases outside the gene matches.

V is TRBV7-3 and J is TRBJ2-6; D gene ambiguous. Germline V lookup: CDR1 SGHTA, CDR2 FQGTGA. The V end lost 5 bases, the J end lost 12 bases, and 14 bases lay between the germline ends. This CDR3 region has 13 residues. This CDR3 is CASSPPNYSVLTF. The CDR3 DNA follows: TGTGCCAGCAGCCCACCGAATTACAGCGTCCTGACTTTC.

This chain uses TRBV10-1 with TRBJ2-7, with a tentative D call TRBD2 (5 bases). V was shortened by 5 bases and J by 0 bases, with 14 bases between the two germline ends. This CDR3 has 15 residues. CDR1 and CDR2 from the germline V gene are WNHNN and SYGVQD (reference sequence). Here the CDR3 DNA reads TGCGCCAGCAGTTACGGACTCCGAAGCTCCTACGAGCAGTACTTC. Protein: CASSYGLRSSYEQYF.

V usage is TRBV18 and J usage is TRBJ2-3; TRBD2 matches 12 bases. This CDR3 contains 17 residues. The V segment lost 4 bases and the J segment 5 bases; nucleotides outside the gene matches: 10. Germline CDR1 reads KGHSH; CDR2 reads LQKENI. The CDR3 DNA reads TGTGCCAGCTCACGGGGCACTAGCGGGGGGCCCGGAGATACGCAGTATTTT. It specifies CASSRGTSGGPGDTQYF.

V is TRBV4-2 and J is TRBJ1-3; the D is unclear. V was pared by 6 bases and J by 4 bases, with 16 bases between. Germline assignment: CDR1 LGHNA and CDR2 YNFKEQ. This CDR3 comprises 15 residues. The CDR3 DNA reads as TGTGCCAGCAGATACGAGGAGACCGTCGGAAACACCATATATTTT. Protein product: CASRYEETVGNTIYF.

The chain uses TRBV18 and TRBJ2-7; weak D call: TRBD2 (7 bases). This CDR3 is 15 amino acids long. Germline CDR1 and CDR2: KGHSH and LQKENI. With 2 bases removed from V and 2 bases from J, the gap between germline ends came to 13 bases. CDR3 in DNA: TGTGCCAGCTCACCATCAATGGGGGGGCCCTACGAGCAGTACTTC. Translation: CASSPSMGGPYEQYF.

The CDR3 DNA reads TGTGCCAGCAGCTTATCGGGACTAGCGGTAGGAGATACGCAGTATTTT. Amino acids: CASSLSGLAVGDTQYF. The chain joins TRBV7-2 to TRBJ2-3; 11 nucleotides align to TRBD2. The CDR3 has 16 residues. Trimming took 2 bases from V and 5 from J; bases not matched to a gene: 6. The V gene's germline CDR1 is SGHTA and CDR2 FQGNSA.

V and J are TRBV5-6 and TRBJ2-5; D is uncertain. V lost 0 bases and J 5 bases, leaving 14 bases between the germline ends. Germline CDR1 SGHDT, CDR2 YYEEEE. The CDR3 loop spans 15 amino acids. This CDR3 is CASSLVGRNTETQYF. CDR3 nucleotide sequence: TGTGCCAGCAGCTTGGTGGGCAGAAATACGGAGACCCAGTACTTC.

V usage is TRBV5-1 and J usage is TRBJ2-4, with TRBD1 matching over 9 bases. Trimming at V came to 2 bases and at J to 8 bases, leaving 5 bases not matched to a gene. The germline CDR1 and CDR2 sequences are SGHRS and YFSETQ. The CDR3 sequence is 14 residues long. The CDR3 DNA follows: TGCGCCAGCAGCTTCGGGACAGGGCTTGACATTCAGTACTTC. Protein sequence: CASSFGTGLDIQYF.

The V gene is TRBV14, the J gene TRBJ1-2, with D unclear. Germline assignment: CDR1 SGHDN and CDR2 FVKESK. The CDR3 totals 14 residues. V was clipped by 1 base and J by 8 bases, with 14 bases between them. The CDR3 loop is CASSQAPTVSGYTF. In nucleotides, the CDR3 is TGTGCCAGCAGCCAAGCCCCTACCGTGAGCGGCTACACCTTC.

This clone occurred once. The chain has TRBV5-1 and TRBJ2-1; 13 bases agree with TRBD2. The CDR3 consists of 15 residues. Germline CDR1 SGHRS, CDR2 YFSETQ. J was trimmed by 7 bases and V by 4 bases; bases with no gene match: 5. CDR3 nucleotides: TGCGCCAGCAGCCGGACTAGCGGGGGCGTAAATGAGCAGTTCTTC. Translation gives CASSRTSGGVNEQFF.

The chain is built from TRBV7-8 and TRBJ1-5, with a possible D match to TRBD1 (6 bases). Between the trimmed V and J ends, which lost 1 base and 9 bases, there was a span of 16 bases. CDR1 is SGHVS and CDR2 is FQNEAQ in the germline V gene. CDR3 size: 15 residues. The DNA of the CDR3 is TGTGCCAGCAGCTTAGTCGGGGGGCAGGTCCCGCCCCAGCATTTT. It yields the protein CASSLVGGQVPPQHF.

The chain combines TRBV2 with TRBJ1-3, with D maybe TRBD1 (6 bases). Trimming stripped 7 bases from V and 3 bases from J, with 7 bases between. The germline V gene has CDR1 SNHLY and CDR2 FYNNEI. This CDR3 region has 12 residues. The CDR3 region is CASNRDGNTIYF. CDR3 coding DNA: TGTGCCAGCAACAGGGATGGAAACACCATATATTTT.

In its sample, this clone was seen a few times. CDR3 loop: CASSLGGQLSGAGYEQYF. CDR3 bases: TGTGCCAGCAGCTTAGGCGGCCAACTGTCAGGGGCAGGATACGAGCAGTACTTC. The chain recombines TRBV7-8 with TRBJ2-7, with D tentatively TRBD1 (6 bases). V lost 1 base and J lost 4, with 23 bases in between. The V gene's germline CDR1 is SGHVS and CDR2 FQNEAQ. This CDR3 has 18 amino acids.

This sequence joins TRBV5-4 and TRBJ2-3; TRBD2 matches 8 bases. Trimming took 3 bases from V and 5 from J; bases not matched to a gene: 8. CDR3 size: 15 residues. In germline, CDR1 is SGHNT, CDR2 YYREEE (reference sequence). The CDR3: CASSSGLAGGDTQYF. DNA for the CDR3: TGTGCCAGCAGCTCAGGACTAGCCGGTGGAGATACGCAGTATTTT.

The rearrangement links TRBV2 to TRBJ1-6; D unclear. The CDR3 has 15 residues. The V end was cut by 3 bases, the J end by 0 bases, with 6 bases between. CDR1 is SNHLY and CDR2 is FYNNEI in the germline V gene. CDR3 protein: CASSDRSSYNSPLHF. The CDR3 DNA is TGTGCCAGCAGTGATCGGAGCTCCTATAATTCACCCCTCCACTTT. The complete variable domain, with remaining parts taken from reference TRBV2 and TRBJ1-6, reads EPEVTQTPSHQVTQMGQEVILRCVPISNHLYFYWYRQILGQKVEFLVSFYNNEISEKSEIFDDQFSVERPDGSNFTLKIRSTKLEDSAMYFCASSDRSSYNSPLHFGNGTRLTVT.